Listed below are T cell receptor beta chains from one sample, sequenced in a study of beta chain features in type 1 diabetes. Produced via immunoSEQ multiplex PCR; TCRdb's table is partial and in-frame only. This sample has 250,000 or so clones, with 14% found just once. Sequencing was carried out using naive CD4+ T cells from blood. These receptors were obtained from a man aged 25 to 40 with type 1 diabetes. Both conserved end residues are part of each CDR3.

CDR3 protein: CASSPTGDYGYTF; J gene: TRBJ1-2; V gene: TRBV19
CDR3 protein: CASSQPGQGIIEQYF; J gene: TRBJ2-7; V gene: TRBV4-1
CDR3 protein: CASSLGSGLPYEQYF; J gene: TRBJ2-7; V gene: TRBV5-1
CDR3 protein: CASSSSGGATEAFF; J gene: TRBJ1-1; V gene: TRBV5-1
CDR3 protein: CASSFRDRVTGELFF; J gene: TRBJ2-2; V gene: TRBV27
CDR3 protein: CASSPQDTGGTDTQYF; J gene: TRBJ2-3; V gene: TRBV18
CDR3 protein: CAWSVLAGVSYNEQFF; J gene: TRBJ2-1; V gene: TRBV30
CDR3 protein: CASSLASGTYEQYF; J gene: TRBJ2-7; V gene: TRBV5-1
CDR3 protein: CASSEAPGNEQYF; J gene: TRBJ2-7; V gene: TRBV6-1
CDR3 protein: CASSPLRGNYEQYF; J gene: TRBJ2-7; V gene: TRBV11-2
CDR3 protein: CASSPDLAGTYEQYF; J gene: TRBJ2-7; V gene: TRBV18
CDR3 protein: CASSLDRGETQYF; J gene: TRBJ2-5; V gene: TRBV5-4
CDR3 protein: CASSSDRGRDTQYF; J gene: TRBJ2-3; V gene: TRBV11-1
CDR3 protein: CASSPPSGTGYSGANVLTF; J gene: TRBJ2-6; V gene: TRBV18
CDR3 protein: CAWSPRGEQFF; J gene: TRBJ2-1; V gene: TRBV30
CDR3 protein: CASTPGTAKNTEAFF; J gene: TRBJ1-1; V gene: TRBV5-1
CDR3 protein: CASSTRTAEETQYF; J gene: TRBJ2-5; V gene: TRBV19
CDR3 protein: CASSLDPQGGAEQYF; J gene: TRBJ2-7; V gene: TRBV5-1
CDR3 protein: CASSRAPREVTGELFF; J gene: TRBJ2-2; V gene: TRBV5-6
CDR3 protein: CASSLAGTTYDYNEQFF; J gene: TRBJ2-1; V gene: TRBV5-4
CDR3 protein: CASSLVAGAADTQYF; J gene: TRBJ2-3; V gene: TRBV5-6
CDR3 protein: CASSVSGEHGTDTQYF; J gene: TRBJ2-3; V gene: TRBV9
CDR3 protein: CATTGSREKLFF; J gene: TRBJ1-4; V gene: TRBV28
CDR3 protein: CASRDTGTGKTAEAFF; J gene: TRBJ1-1; V gene: TRBV6-6
CDR3 protein: CASSAPGQTNYGYTF; J gene: TRBJ1-2; V gene: TRBV4-2
CDR3 protein: CASSRAFTGEANTGELFF; J gene: TRBJ2-2; V gene: TRBV7-2
CDR3 protein: CASSLAGKQETQYF; J gene: TRBJ2-5; V gene: TRBV7-9
CDR3 protein: CASSPDGDQPQHF; J gene: TRBJ1-5; V gene: TRBV2
CDR3 protein: CASSLAGTDTQYF; J gene: TRBJ2-3; V gene: TRBV5-8
CDR3 protein: CASSMGTGETQYF; J gene: TRBJ2-5; V gene: TRBV19
CDR3 protein: CASFSERGPMGQFF; J gene: TRBJ2-1; V gene: TRBV2